The 14 T cell receptor beta chains given below trace back to one sample, sequenced in a study of blood T cell repertoires in COVID-19. Assay used: immunoSEQ multiplex PCR; TCRdb lists only in-frame clones, some missing. There are 150,000 or so clones in the sample; roughly 80% occur only once, and more than 3.5% lies in the top ten. The sequenced sample was peripheral blood. These receptors were collected from a woman aged 55-75 years with acute or convalescent COVID-19.

The genes are TRBV20-1 and TRBJ2-1, with 9 bases identical to TRBD2. The germline CDR1 and CDR2 sequences are DFQATT and SNEGSKA (reference sequence). V was pared by 6 bases and J by 9 bases, with 30 bases of the junction left unmatched. This CDR3 is built from 20 residues. The CDR3 sequence is CSASPGLPRASGNPRGEQFF. CDR3 in DNA: TGCAGTGCGAGTCCTGGACTCCCGAGGGCTAGCGGGAACCCGAGGGGTGAGCAGTTCTTC.

V usage is TRBV30 and J usage is TRBJ1-5; D unresolved. Per germline, CDR1 GTSNPN and CDR2 SVGIG (reference sequence). V was clipped by 4 bases and J by 5 bases, with 12 bases between them. The CDR3 extends over 13 amino acids. Here the CDR3 DNA reads TGTGCCTGGAACAGTGGCCTCTATCAGCCCCAGCATTTT. Translating it yields CAWNSGLYQPQHF. Supplemented by reference TRBV30 and TRBJ1-5, the full variable domain reads SQTIHQWPATLVQPVGSPLSLECTVEGTSNPNLYWYRQAAGRGLQLLFYSVGIGQISSEVPQNLSASRPQDRQFILSSKKLLLSDSGFYLCAWNSGLYQPQHFGDGTRLSIL.

This chain links TRBV30 with TRBJ1-5; a weak D match, TRBD1 (5 bases). Germline CDR1 GTSNPN, CDR2 SVGIG (reference sequence). The V and J ends lost 0 bases and 4 bases respectively, with 22 bases between them. CDR3 length: 18 residues. This chain's CDR3 is CAWSVPWGSKDPNQPQHF. Written as DNA, the CDR3 is TGTGCCTGGAGTGTACCGTGGGGCAGTAAGGACCCGAATCAGCCCCAGCATTTT.

Only a few counts were recorded for this clone. V usage is TRBV5-1 and J usage is TRBJ2-5; TRBD1 is a possible D gene (5 bases). CDR1 and CDR2 from the germline V gene are SGHRS and YFSETQ. CDR3 length: 12 residues. V was clipped by 4 bases and J by 4 bases, with 8 bases between them. The chain's CDR3 is CASSRQGETQYF. Here the CDR3 DNA reads TGCGCCAGCAGCCGCCAGGGAGAGACCCAGTACTTC.

CDR3 protein: CASGLVTGAPSYNEQFF. CDR3 sequence (DNA): TGTGCTAGTGGTTTGGTGACAGGGGCCCCCTCCTACAATGAGCAGTTCTTC. The J gene is TRBJ2-1, the V gene TRBV12-5; TRBD1 matches 8 bases. Germline V lookup: CDR1 LGHNT, CDR2 FRNRAP. This CDR3 has 17 amino acids. Trimming cost V 0 bases and J 0 bases; bases outside gene matches: 4.

The V gene is TRBV18, the J gene TRBJ1-2; no clear D. Trimming took 3 bases from V and 5 from J, leaving 4 bases between them. The CDR3 covers 11 residues. Germline V gene sequence: CDR1 KGHSH, CDR2 LQKENI. Here the CDR3 DNA reads TGTGCCAGCTCACCTTCTTATGGCTACACCTTC. Its protein product is CASSPSYGYTF.

The chain links TRBV19 to TRBJ2-5; tentative D call: TRBD1 (5 bases). Deletions cut 7 bases from V and 5 bases from J, with 17 bases between. This CDR3 comprises 14 residues. The germline V gene has CDR1 LNHDA and CDR2 SQIVND (reference sequence). CDR3 amino acids: CASNQGLDLETQYF. The CDR3 DNA is TGTGCCAGTAACCAGGGTTTAGATTTGGAGACCCAGTACTTC.

The rearrangement joins TRBV11-2 to TRBJ2-7, with 7 bases lining up with TRBD1. Per the germline V gene, CDR1 is SGHAT and CDR2 is FQNNGV. The V and J ends lost 1 base and 4 bases, in that order; junction bases with no gene match: 7. The CDR3 is 15 amino acids. The CDR3: CASSLVGGQMYEQYF. CDR3 DNA: TGTGCCAGCAGCTTAGTAGGGGGACAGATGTACGAGCAGTACTTC.

The chain carries TRBV9 and TRBJ1-1, with 9 bases fitting TRBD1. The length of the CDR3 is 17 residues. CDR1 and CDR2 (germline): SGDLS, YYNGEE. V was clipped by 4 bases and J by 1 base; unmatched bases: 11. CDR3 sequence (DNA): TGTGCCAGCAGCCAGGGGCCACAGGGGGCGGAGAACACTGAAGCTTTCTTT. Amino acid sequence: CASSQGPQGAENTEAFF.

This chain joins TRBV6-5 and TRBJ1-5; D is unclear. Germline V CDR1 and CDR2: MNHEY, SVGAGI. The CDR3 has 13 amino acids. Trimming left V 8 bases short and J 4 bases short, with 12 bases between. CDR3 sequence: CASSQVGNQPQHF. The DNA of the CDR3 is TGTGCCAGCTCCCAGGTGGGTAATCAGCCCCAGCATTTT.

The chain links TRBV7-6 to TRBJ1-5, with 9 bases lining up with TRBD1. Trimming at V came to 4 bases and at J to 7 bases, leaving 8 bases not matched to a gene. The CDR3 sequence is 15 residues long. The germline V gene encodes CDR1 SGHVS and CDR2 FNYEAQ. DNA of the CDR3: TGTGCCAGCAGCTCCGGGACAGGGCCAGGGCAGCCCCAGCATTTT. Its translation is CASSSGTGPGQPQHF.

The chain carries TRBV6-5 and TRBJ2-7; maybe TRBD2 (5 bases). Germline CDR1 and CDR2: MNHEY and SVGAGI. The ends were cut back, 6 bases at V and 3 bases at J, with 15 bases in the middle. The CDR3 has 14 amino acids. This CDR3 is CASSFSVGSYEQYF. The CDR3 DNA reads as TGTGCCAGCAGCTTCAGCGTGGGGAGCTACGAGCAGTACTTC.

The V and J genes are TRBV3-1 (or the pseudogene TRBV3-2) and TRBJ2-5; 12 nucleotides match TRBD2. The CDR3 sequence is 16 residues long. Germline trimming cut 0 bases from V and 5 bases from J; bases unmatched to any gene: 4. Looked up from germline, CDR1 is LGHDT and CDR2 is YNNKEL (reference sequence). This CDR3 is CASSQESTSGRETQYF. As DNA, the CDR3 is TGTGCCAGCAGCCAAGAGTCAACTAGCGGGAGGGAGACCCAGTACTTC.

The CDR3 nucleotides are TGTGCCAGTAGTATACCAGGGGGCGGCTACGAGCAGTACTTC. It translates to CASSIPGGGYEQYF. The gene calls are TRBV19 and TRBJ2-7; 8 bases agree with TRBD1. Germline trimming cut 2 bases from V and 3 bases from J; bases unmatched to any gene: 3. This CDR3 contains 14 residues. CDR1 LNHDA and CDR2 SQIVND come from the germline V gene (reference sequence).